A selection of T cell receptor beta chains follows, all from one sample in a study of blood T cell repertoires in COVID-19. Method: immunoSEQ multiplex PCR; TCRdb's copy keeps in-frame clones and lacks some. The top ten hold under 3% of the sample, which has 100,000 to 150,000 clones, 78% seen once. Sequencing used peripheral blood. The receptor source for this set is a man aged 65 to 79 with acute or convalescent COVID-19. Each CDR3 is given with its conserved first and last residue. Fields, in order: clone size, D gene, J gene, V gene, CDR3 DNA, CDR3 protein. A D gene is named only where the DNA matches it firmly. Not every row has a clone size; where given, it reads once, few, many or a size class.

once | NA | TRBJ1-2 | TRBV7-9 | TGTGCCAGCAGCTTGACAGGAACCAGCTACACCTTC | CASSLTGTSYTF
NA | TRBD1 | TRBJ1-5 | TRBV4-3 | TGCGCCAGCAGCCAAGGACAGGGCGGTCAGCCCCAGCATTTT | CASSQGQGGQPQHF
NA | NA | TRBJ1-6 | TRBV18 | TGTGCCAGCTCACCGACGGGGGGGAATTCACCCCTCCACTTT | CASSPTGGNSPLHF
few | TRBD1 | TRBJ2-7 | TRBV28 | TGTGCCAGCAGTTTAGGTTCGGGACAGGGAGGCTACGAGCAGTACTTC | CASSLGSGQGGYEQYF
NA | TRBD1 | TRBJ1-4 | TRBV7-6 | TGTGCCAGCAGCTTAGCCCCGTATGGACAGGGCATTGAAAAACTGTTTTTT | CASSLAPYGQGIEKLFF
NA | TRBD2 | TRBJ2-2 | TRBV3-1/TRBV3-2 | TGTGCCAGCTTGGGACTAGGTGTGGCCGGGGAGCTGTTTTTT | CASLGLGVAGELFF
once | NA | TRBJ1-1 | TRBV5-1 | TGCGCCAGCACCGAGAGCCCGGGGATTACTGAAGCTTTCTTT | CASTESPGITEAFF
NA | NA | TRBJ1-4 | TRBV6-2/TRBV6-3 | TGTGCCAGCAGTGACCGGGAACCTAATGAAAAACTGTTTTTT | CASSDREPNEKLFF
once | NA | TRBJ1-4 | TRBV4-1 | TGCGCCAGCAGCCAAGATTGGGAAGCGGCGTTTAATGAAAAACTGTTTTTT | CASSQDWEAAFNEKLFF
NA | NA | TRBJ1-2 | TRBV6-2/TRBV6-3 | TGTGCCAGCAGTCCCACAAACAGGGTAGGAAACTATGGCTACACCTTC | CASSPTNRVGNYGYTF
NA | NA | TRBJ2-2 | TRBV18 | TGTGCCAGCTCACAACTCGGACAGAACACCGGGGAGCTGTTTTTT | CASSQLGQNTGELFF
NA | NA | TRBJ1-3 | TRBV6-6 | TGTGCCAGCAGTTCGACGGGCTCTGGAAACACCATATATTTT | CASSSTGSGNTIYF
once | NA | TRBJ1-2 | TRBV5-1 | TGCGCCAGCAGCTTCTCAGGTGACTATGGCTACACCTTC | CASSFSGDYGYTF
NA | NA | TRBJ1-1 | TRBV4-3 | TGCGCCAGCAGCCAAGAGGAGGGGCGGAACACTGAAGCTTTCTTT | CASSQEEGRNTEAFF
NA | TRBD1 | TRBJ1-2 | TRBV5-4 | TGTGCCAGCAGTCGGACAGGGTCGGGGGCCTATGGCTACACCTTC | CASSRTGSGAYGYTF
NA | NA | TRBJ1-6 | TRBV2 | TGTGCCAGCAGGCGGTCCTGGGCGGGAAATTCACCCCTCCACTTT | CASRRSWAGNSPLHF
NA | NA | TRBJ1-1 | TRBV4-3 | TGCGCCAGCAGCCAAGAAAGGGGGATGAACACTGAAGCTTTCTTT | CASSQERGMNTEAFF
NA | NA | TRBJ1-2 | TRBV6-5 | TGTGCCAGCAGTTACAACGAAGAGGGAAGCTATGGCTACACCTTC | CASSYNEEGSYGYTF
NA | TRBD2 | TRBJ2-3 | TRBV4-3 | TGCGCCAGCAGCCATAGCGGGGGCGGCACAGATACGCAGTATTTT | CASSHSGGGTDTQYF
NA | NA | TRBJ2-2 | TRBV3-1/TRBV3-2 | TGTGCCAGCAGCCTAACTGACAGGATCGGGGAGCTGTTTTTT | CASSLTDRIGELFF
few | TRBD2 | TRBJ2-2 | TRBV4-2 | TGTGCCAGCAGCCAAGAGGGAACGCGGGGGGCTTCGAACACCGGGGAGCTGTTTTTT | CASSQEGTRGASNTGELFF
NA | NA | TRBJ1-1 | TRBV18 | TGTGCCAGCTCACCATTTGGAGGGGTCACTGAAGCTTTCTTT | CASSPFGGVTEAFF
NA | TRBD1 | TRBJ1-6 | TRBV5-1 | TGCGCCAGCAGCGCGGGACAGGGGAGGTCACCCCTCCACTTT | CASSAGQGRSPLHF
NA | NA | TRBJ1-2 | TRBV21-1 | TGTGCCAGCAGCGTCACAGACTATGGCTACACCTTC | CASSVTDYGYTF
once | TRBD2 | TRBJ2-3 | TRBV24-1 | TGTGCCACCAGTGAGGCGGGGAGGGCAGATACGCAGTATTTT | CATSEAGRADTQYF
NA | NA | TRBJ1-1 | TRBV19 | TGTGCCTCCCGGACAGCGAACACTGAAGCTTTCTTT | CASRTANTEAFF
NA | TRBD1 | TRBJ2-1 | TRBV5-1 | TGCGCCAGCAGCCTAGGACAGGTCATCAATGAGCAGTTCTTC | CASSLGQVINEQFF
NA | NA | TRBJ1-1 | TRBV7-8 | TGTGCCAGCAGCTTAGCGCTAGGGGTAGGGGGAAACACTGAAGCTTTCTTT | CASSLALGVGGNTEAFF
NA | NA | TRBJ2-3 | TRBV7-2 | TGTGCCAGCAGCCGCATGTCTGGGGCCACAGATACGCAGTATTTT | CASSRMSGATDTQYF
few | NA | TRBJ1-2 | TRBV7-8 | TGTGCCAGCAGCTTAGAACTAACCACTAACTATGGCTACACCTTC | CASSLELTTNYGYTF
NA | TRBD1 | TRBJ1-5 | TRBV4-2 | TGTGCCAGCAGCCAAACCGGGACAGGGGGCGTTGAGAATCAGCCCCAGCATTTT | CASSQTGTGGVENQPQHF
once | NA | TRBJ1-1 | TRBV5-6 | TGTGCCAGCAGCAATTTTGGTAGGGACTTGAACACTGAAGCTTTCTTT | CASSNFGRDLNTEAFF
NA | NA | TRBJ1-2 | TRBV24-1 | TGTGCCATTCATCCGGGGGGTAGGCCCGATTTCGGCTACACCTTC | CAIHPGGRPDFGYTF
NA | TRBD1 | TRBJ1-1 | TRBV18 | TGTGCCAGCTCACGATCCGGGACAGCAACTACTGAAGCTTTCTTT | CASSRSGTATTEAFF
NA | TRBD2 | TRBJ2-7 | TRBV28 | TGTGCCAGCAGTCGGACTAGCGGGGGGTCCCCCTACGAGCAGTACTTC | CASSRTSGGSPYEQYF
NA | TRBD1 | TRBJ2-7 | TRBV19 | TGTGCCAGTAGTATCGGTGGCAGGGGGTACTACGAGCAGTACTTC | CASSIGGRGYYEQYF
NA | TRBD1 | TRBJ1-2 | TRBV7-2 | TGTGCCAGCAGCTCCTACAGGGGGCAGGGCTATGGCTACACCTTC | CASSSYRGQGYGYTF
once | NA | TRBJ1-1 | TRBV6-4 | TGTGCCAGCAGTATGGGACAGAACACTGAAGCTTTCTTT | CASSMGQNTEAFF
NA | NA | TRBJ2-2 | TRBV27 | TGTGCCAGCAGTAAGTACAGGGCTAACACCGGGGAGCTGTTTTTT | CASSKYRANTGELFF
NA | TRBD2 | TRBJ2-3 | TRBV4-2 | TGTGCCAGCAGCCCCAAAGCGGGGGGGCCAGATACGCAGTATTTT | CASSPKAGGPDTQYF
few | NA | TRBJ1-2 | TRBV4-2 | TGTGCCAGCAGCCAAGTGGGCGGCTACACCTTC | CASSQVGGYTF
NA | NA | TRBJ2-3 | TRBV4-3 | TGCGCCAGCAGCCAGGAGGTGAGATATACGCAGTATTTT | CASSQEVRYTQYF
NA | NA | TRBJ1-2 | TRBV21-1 | TGTGCCAGCAGCAAAACCGGGACAACTTATGGCTACACCTTC | CASSKTGTTYGYTF
NA | TRBD1 | TRBJ2-5 | TRBV7-3 | TGTGCCAGCAGCTTAATGCCGGGACAGGGAGAGACCCAGTACTTC | CASSLMPGQGETQYF
many | NA | TRBJ2-7 | TRBV19 | TGTGCCAGTAGTGGTACAGGGAGCTCCTACGAGCAGTACTTC | CASSGTGSSYEQYF
NA | TRBD1 | TRBJ1-1 | TRBV29-1 | TGCAGCGTGTTCCGGGACAGGGGGCCAACTGAAGCTTTCTTT | CSVFRDRGPTEAFF
NA | TRBD1 | TRBJ1-4 | TRBV19 | TGTGCCAGTACGGACAGGGTTGCAACTAATGAAAAACTGTTTTTT | CASTDRVATNEKLFF
NA | NA | TRBJ2-1 | TRBV6-2/TRBV6-3 | TGTGCCAGCAGTTACGGATCGGGGACTGTTATCTATGAGCAGTTCTTC | CASSYGSGTVIYEQFF
NA | NA | TRBJ1-4 | TRBV6-2/TRBV6-3 | TGTGCCAGCAGTTACTCCGGATGGGCAGCCCTTGGTGAAAAACTGTTTTTT | CASSYSGWAALGEKLFF
once | TRBD1 | TRBJ2-1 | TRBV5-1 | TGCGCCAGCAGCTCGGGACAGGGGGACAGCAATGAGCAGTTCTTC | CASSSGQGDSNEQFF
once | NA | TRBJ1-3 | TRBV25-1 | TGTGCCAGCAGTGAGGCGGGCCGGCAGATCAACACCATATATTTT | CASSEAGRQINTIYF
NA | NA | TRBJ1-5 | TRBV5-1 | TGCGCCAGCAGCTTGGGGGTGGGAGCTAATCAGCCCCAGCATTTT | CASSLGVGANQPQHF
NA | NA | TRBJ2-5 | TRBV10-3 | TGTGCCATCAGTCTCGGACTACACGAGACCCAGTACTTC | CAISLGLHETQYF